This T cell receptor beta chain was profiled in a study of blood T cell repertoires in COVID-19. Whole-study context: The United States, Italy and Spain were the sources of the acute and convalescent COVID-19 samples. T cells, B-cell-depleted T cells, or PBMCs provided the cDNA or gDNA that served as material.

Under the authors' procedure: Nucleated cell counts were estimated from reference gene primer amplification. TCRdb's copy holds only in-frame clones and misses some; the assay was immunoSEQ multiplex PCR. That table gives V, J and clone size, and the DNA gave D and trimming. The data show fewer than 250,000 clones, roughly 82% seen once. CDR1 WSHSY and CDR2 SAAADI come from the germline V gene. This CDR3 spans 14 amino acids. V lost 0 bases, J lost 10 bases, and 13 bases lay in between. This TCR was sampled from a woman in her seventies with acute or convalescent COVID-19. The chain uses TRBV10-2 and TRBJ1-5; tentative D call: TRBD1 (5 bases). Specimen: peripheral blood. The CDR3 loop is CASSESWGRRPQHF. CDR3 in DNA: TGCGCCAGCAGTGAGTCTTGGGGCAGACGACCCCAGCATTTT.